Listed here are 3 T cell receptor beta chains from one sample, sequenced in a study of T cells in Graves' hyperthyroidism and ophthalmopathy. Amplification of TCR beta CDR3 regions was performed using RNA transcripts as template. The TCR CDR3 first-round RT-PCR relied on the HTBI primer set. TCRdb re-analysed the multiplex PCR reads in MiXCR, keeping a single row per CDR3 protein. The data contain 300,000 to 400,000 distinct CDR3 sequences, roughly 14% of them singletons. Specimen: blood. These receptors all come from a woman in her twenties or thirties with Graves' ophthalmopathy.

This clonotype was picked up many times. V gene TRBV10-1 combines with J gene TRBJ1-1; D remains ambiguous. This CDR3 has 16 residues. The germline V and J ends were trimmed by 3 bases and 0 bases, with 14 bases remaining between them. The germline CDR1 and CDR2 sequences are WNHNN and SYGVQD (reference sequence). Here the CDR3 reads CASSEGSLGMNTEAFF. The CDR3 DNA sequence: TGCGCCAGCAGTGAAGGCAGCCTGGGAATGAACACTGAAGCTTTCTTT.

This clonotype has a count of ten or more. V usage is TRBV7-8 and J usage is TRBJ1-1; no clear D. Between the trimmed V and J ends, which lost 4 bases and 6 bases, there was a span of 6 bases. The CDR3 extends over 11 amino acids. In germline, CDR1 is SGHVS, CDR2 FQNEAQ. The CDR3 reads CASSSLAEAFF. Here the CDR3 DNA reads TGTGCCAGCAGCTCGTTAGCTGAAGCTTTCTTT.

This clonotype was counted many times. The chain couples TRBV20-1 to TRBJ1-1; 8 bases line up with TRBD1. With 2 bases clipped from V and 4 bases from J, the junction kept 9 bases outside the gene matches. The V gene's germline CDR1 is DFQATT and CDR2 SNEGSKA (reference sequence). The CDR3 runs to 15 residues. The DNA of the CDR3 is TGCAGTGCTAGAATGCCAGGGGGCACGCTCACTGAAGCTTTCTTT. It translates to CSARMPGGTLTEAFF.